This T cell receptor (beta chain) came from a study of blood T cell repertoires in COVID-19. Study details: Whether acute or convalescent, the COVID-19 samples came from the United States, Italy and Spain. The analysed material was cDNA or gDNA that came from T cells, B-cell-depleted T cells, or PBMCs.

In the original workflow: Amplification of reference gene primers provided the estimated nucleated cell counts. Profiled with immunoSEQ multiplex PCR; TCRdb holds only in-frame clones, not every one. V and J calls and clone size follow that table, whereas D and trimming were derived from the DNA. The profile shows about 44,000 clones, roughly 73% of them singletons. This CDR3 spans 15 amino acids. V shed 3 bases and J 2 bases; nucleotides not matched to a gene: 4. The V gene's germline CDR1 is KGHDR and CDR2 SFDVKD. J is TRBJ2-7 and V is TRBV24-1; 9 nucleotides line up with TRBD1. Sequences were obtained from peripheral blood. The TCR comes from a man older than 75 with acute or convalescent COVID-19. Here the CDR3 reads CATSDPGQGTYEQYF. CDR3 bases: TGTGCCACCAGTGATCCGGGACAGGGAACCTACGAGCAGTACTTC.